Each of the 20 T cell receptor beta chains below was sequenced from the same sample in a study of early T cells in non-severe SARS-CoV-2 infection. MiXCR was run by TCRdb on the 5' RACE reads, yielding one entry per CDR3 protein. The sample holds about 110,000 distinct CDR3 sequences, over 9.5% seen once. This specimen consisted of whole blood, obtained at baseline. The receptors derive from an adult who was a healthcare worker with PCR-confirmed SARS-CoV-2 infection or an uninfected control (not recorded which).

This clonotype was recorded a few times. The rearrangement joins TRBV7-9 to TRBJ2-4; D tentatively reads TRBD1 or TRBD2 (5 bases each). Germline CDR1 is SEHNR and CDR2 is FQNEAQ (reference sequence). The germline V and J ends were trimmed by 2 bases and 7 bases, with 12 bases remaining between them. This CDR3 has 14 residues. CDR3 DNA: TGTGCCAGCAGCTTAAGGGGAGTGGTGAACATTCAGTACTTC. It codes for CASSLRGVVNIQYF. The variable domain in full, with the rest retrieved from reference TRBV7-9 and TRBJ2-4, is DTGVSQNPRHKITKRGQNVTFRCDPISEHNRLYWYRQTLGQGPEFLTYFQNEAQLEKSRLLSDRFSAERPKGSFSTLEIQRTEQGDSAMYLCASSLRGVVNIQYFGAGTRLSVL.

The V gene is TRBV9, the J gene TRBJ2-7; possibly TRBD2 for D (5 bases). The CDR3 sequence is 15 residues long. The germline V and J ends were trimmed by 0 bases and 0 bases, with 10 bases remaining between them. From germline, CDR1 is SGDLS and CDR2 YYNGEE. The CDR3: CASSVAEGFSYEQYF. Written as DNA, the CDR3 is TGTGCCAGCAGCGTAGCAGAGGGATTCTCCTACGAGCAGTACTTC.

The J gene is TRBJ2-3, the V gene TRBV11-2, with D hard to call. Trimming took 5 bases from V and 6 from J, leaving 9 bases between them. This CDR3 is built from 12 residues. In germline, CDR1 is SGHAT, CDR2 FQNNGV. DNA for the CDR3: TGTGCCAGCAGCCGGGTGGGGGATACGCAGTATTTT. Residues: CASSRVGDTQYF.

In this sample, this clonotype turned up a few times. This chain joins TRBV19 and TRBJ2-7, with D possibly matching TRBD1 (6 bases). CDR1 LNHDA and CDR2 SQIVND come from the germline V gene (reference sequence). This CDR3 comprises 15 residues. V lost 9 bases, J lost 2 bases, and 20 bases lay in between. The CDR3 loop reads CASETGGDPAYEQYF. Written as DNA, the CDR3 is TGTGCCAGCGAGACAGGTGGCGACCCGGCCTACGAGCAGTACTTC. Together with reference TRBV19 and TRBJ2-7, the CDR3 gives the full variable domain: DGGITQSPKYLFRKEGQNVTLSCEQNLNHDAMYWYRQDPGQGLRLIYYSQIVNDFQKGDIAEGYSVSREKKESFPLTVTSAQKNPTAFYLCASETGGDPAYEQYFGPGTRLTVT.

The rearrangement links TRBV29-1 to TRBJ2-7; D is possibly TRBD1 (6 bases). In germline, CDR1 is SQVTM, CDR2 ANQGSEA. V was clipped by 6 bases and J by 5 bases, with 11 bases between them. The CDR3 covers 11 residues. CDR3 amino acids: CSVQGINEQYF. The CDR3 nucleotides read TGCAGCGTCCAGGGGATCAACGAGCAGTACTTC.

The chain recombines TRBV25-1 with TRBJ2-2; the D gene could be TRBD1 or TRBD2 (5 bases each). Per germline, CDR1 MGHDK and CDR2 SYGVNS. The germline V and J ends were trimmed by 5 bases and 4 bases, with 11 bases remaining between them. This CDR3 has 14 amino acids. CDR3 amino acids: CASSTLGATGELFF. DNA for the CDR3: TGTGCCAGCAGTACCCTCGGGGCCACCGGGGAGCTGTTTTTT.

The chain links TRBV11-2 to TRBJ2-2, with D possibly being TRBD2 (5 bases). The CDR3 spans 14 residues. The ends were cut back, 1 base at V and 15 bases at J, with 18 bases in the middle. CDR1 SGHAT and CDR2 FQNNGV come from the germline V gene. The CDR3 here is CASSLVTGSPWVFF. In DNA form, the CDR3 reads TGTGCCAGCAGCTTAGTAACGGGGTCCCCGTGGGTGTTTTTT.

This clonotype was detected a few times. The CDR3 reads CASSQDKGMPGYTF. The CDR3 nucleotides are TGCGCCAGCAGCCAAGACAAGGGGATGCCGGGCTACACCTTC. The rearrangement links TRBV4-1 to TRBJ1-2; D perhaps matches TRBD1 (5 bases). The CDR3 sequence is 14 residues long. Germline V gives CDR1 MGHRA, CDR2 YSYEKL. V was cut by 0 bases and J by 8 bases, with 13 bases left in between.

There are a few counts of this clonotype. This chain links TRBV5-1 with TRBJ2-1; D not resolved. The V end was cut by 0 bases, the J end by 7 bases, with 8 bases between. Per germline, CDR1 SGHRS and CDR2 YFSETQ. This CDR3 spans 13 amino acids. The CDR3, as DNA: TGCGCCAGCAGCTTGGCCCCAGAAAATGAGCAGTTCTTC. Translation: CASSLAPENEQFF.

Points on this clonotype: One junction end disagrees with the germline gene, perhaps due to a read error. The V and J genes are TRBV20-1 and TRBJ2-3, with D possibly TRBD1 on 7 matching bases. The CDR3 length is 14 residues. Germline V gives CDR1 DFQATT, CDR2 SNEGSKA (reference sequence). The DNA for the CDR3 is TGCAGTGCTCCTCGACTAGTCGGGACAGATATGCAGTATTTT. Translating it yields CSAPRLVGTDMQYF.

This sequence joins TRBV20-1 and TRBJ2-1; no clear D gene. This CDR3 has 13 amino acids. The ends were cut back, 5 bases at V and 4 bases at J, with 12 bases in the middle. Germline loops: CDR1 DFQATT, CDR2 SNEGSKA (reference sequence). The CDR3 DNA follows: TGCAGTGCTCCTCAGACTCCTTACAATGAGCAGTTCTTC. It is translated as CSAPQTPYNEQFF.

This rearrangement joins TRBV3-1 to TRBJ2-3; perhaps TRBD2 as D (5 bases). V lost 1 base to trimming and J lost 1 base, with 6 bases between them. CDR3 length: 14 residues. Germline CDR1 LGHDT, CDR2 YNNKEL (reference sequence). CDR3 sequence (DNA): TGTGCCAGCAGCCAAGGGGGAGGCACAGATACGCAGTATTTT. As protein: CASSQGGGTDTQYF.

This clonotype was seen many times. The V and J genes are TRBV7-3 and TRBJ2-6; tentative D call: TRBD1 (6 bases). Per the germline V gene, CDR1 is SGHTA and CDR2 is FQGTGA. The CDR3 is 16 amino acids. V was cut by 5 bases and J by 0 bases, with 11 bases left in between. The CDR3 is CASSPDRHSGANVLTF. The CDR3 DNA sequence: TGTGCCAGCAGCCCGGACAGACACTCTGGGGCCAACGTCCTGACTTTC. Full variable domain (outside the CDR3, taken from reference TRBV7-3 and TRBJ2-6): GAGVSQTPSNKVTEKGKYVELRCDPISGHTALYWYRQSLGQGPEFLIYFQGTGAADDSGLPNDRFFAVRPEGSVSTLKIQRTERGDSAVYLCASSPDRHSGANVLTFGAGSRLTVL.

This clonotype showed up many times. This chain joins TRBV4-1 and TRBJ1-2; weak D call: TRBD1 (5 bases). Germline V gene lookup returns CDR1 MGHRA and CDR2 YSYEKL. The CDR3 is 13 amino acids. Trimming removed 4 bases at V and 10 bases at J, with 16 bases between. The CDR3 sequence: CASSPEGAFVYTF. The CDR3 DNA follows: TGCGCCAGCAGCCCAGAAGGGGCCTTTGTCTACACCTTC.

This clonotype occurred a few times. The rearrangement uses TRBV7-9 and TRBJ2-4; D not certain. Germline values: CDR1 SEHNR, CDR2 FQNEAQ (reference sequence). This CDR3 comprises 15 residues. V lost 1 base to trimming and J lost 7 bases, with 14 bases between them. The CDR3 region is CASSLVSPPGNIQYF. CDR3 nucleotides: TGTGCCAGCAGCTTAGTGTCCCCTCCCGGGAACATTCAGTACTTC.

This clonotype was counted many times. The V gene is TRBV7-2, the J gene TRBJ2-3, with unresolved D. This CDR3 comprises 14 residues. Trimming shortened V by 3 bases and J by 6 bases, and 13 bases separated the two germline ends. Looked up from germline, CDR1 is SGHTA and CDR2 is FQGNSA. This CDR3 is CASSFPNVGDTQYF. CDR3 DNA sequence: TGTGCCAGCAGCTTCCCCAACGTCGGGGATACGCAGTATTTT. The full variable domain, rest sourced from reference TRBV7-2 and TRBJ2-3, is GAGVSQSPSNKVTEKGKDVELRCDPISGHTALYWYRQSLGQGLEFLIYFQGNSAPDKSGLPSDRFSAERTGGSVSTLTIQRTQQEDSAVYLCASSFPNVGDTQYFGPGTRLTVL.

This clonotype showed up many times. J is TRBJ2-5 and V is TRBV20-1, with a possible D match to TRBD2 (6 bases). The V gene's germline CDR1 is DFQATT and CDR2 SNEGSKA (reference sequence). Trimming cost V 6 bases and J 5 bases, with 13 bases left between them. The CDR3 is 12 residues long. CDR3 nucleotides: TGCAGTGCCATTCGCGGGGCGGAGACCCAGTACTTC. Translation: CSAIRGAETQYF.

In its sample, this clonotype was seen a few times. J is TRBJ2-7 and V is TRBV27; unclear D gene. This CDR3 is built from 14 residues. Germline CDR1 and CDR2: MNHEY and SMNVEV (reference sequence). V was cut by 3 bases and J by 5 bases, with 14 bases left in between. This CDR3 is CASSFWTRRHEQYF. In DNA form, the CDR3 reads TGTGCCAGCAGTTTCTGGACCAGGCGGCACGAGCAGTACTTC.

The chain recombines TRBV7-6 with TRBJ2-2; 7 bases are shared with TRBD1. CDR1 SGHVS and CDR2 FNYEAQ come from the germline V gene. After removal of 5 bases from V and 1 base from J, the junction contained 7 bases not matched to a gene. The CDR3 contains 16 residues. The CDR3 DNA reads as TGTGCCAGCAGCACCCGGACAGGCCAGAACACCGGGGAGCTGTTTTTT. Amino acids: CASSTRTGQNTGELFF.

Many counts were recorded for this clonotype. The genes are TRBV3-1 and TRBJ2-1; TRBD2 aligns across 7 bases. This CDR3 has 16 amino acids. Unmatched junction bases numbered 7, after V lost 2 bases and J lost 3 bases. CDR1 and CDR2 (germline): LGHDT, YNNKEL (reference sequence). The CDR3 loop reads CASSQQWGGGYNEQFF. In DNA, the CDR3 is TGTGCCAGCAGCCAACAGTGGGGGGGAGGCTACAATGAGCAGTTCTTC.